The table lists the clone carrying this T cell receptor beta chain with a count of one. Its cognate antigen is unknown. The record originates from a study of blood T cells in healthy people across ages. Study details: Researchers report that template switching captured about one barcoded beta molecule per two T cells. Overall study findings and caveats: Possibly, changes in expanded clonotypes were confounded because donor CMV status was unknown.

Together with a sample-barcoded 5' primer, a J-beta primer mix was included in a second PCR lasting about 7 to 12 cycles. A template-switch adaptor that had 12 random nucleotides put a tag on each cDNA molecule. Paired-end reads containing CDR3 totaled no fewer than 3 million for each sample. MiXCR was run by TCRdb on the 5' RACE reads, yielding one entry per CDR3 protein. The table has more than 650,000 distinct CDR3 sequences, around a quarter seen once. The V segment lost 8 bases and the J segment 3 bases; nucleotides outside the gene matches: 10. Germline V lookup: CDR1 SQVTM, CDR2 ANQGSEA. The CDR3 runs to 13 residues. The data were also submitted as part of a second study, on T cells of mothers and their children.

Material: blood. V is TRBV29-1 and J is TRBJ2-7; TRBD1 matches 7 bases. The clonotype was recovered from a boy aged 5-17 years in good health. The CDR3 DNA is TGCAGCTTCCTAGGGACAGCCTTCTACGAGCAGTACTTC. As protein: CSFLGTAFYEQYF.